This T cell receptor (beta chain) was documented in a study of control samples from healthy donors and cancer patients. Looked up from germline, CDR1 is SGHKS and CDR2 is YYEKEE (reference sequence). The CDR3 loop spans 13 amino acids. Trimming pared 4 bases from V and 3 bases from J, leaving 11 bases between. Profiling relied on immunoSEQ multiplex PCR, and the TCRdb table lists in-frame clones only, not all of them. The sample has about 76,000 clones, about 89% seen once. This chain joins TRBV5-5 and TRBJ2-7, with D tentatively TRBD2 (5 bases). The clonotype originates from a woman aged 50 to 60 with colorectal cancer. Sequencing was performed on PBMCs. The CDR3 coding sequence is TGTGCCAGCAGCAACGGGGTGAGCTACGAGCAGTACGTC. It is translated as CASSNGVSYEQYV.